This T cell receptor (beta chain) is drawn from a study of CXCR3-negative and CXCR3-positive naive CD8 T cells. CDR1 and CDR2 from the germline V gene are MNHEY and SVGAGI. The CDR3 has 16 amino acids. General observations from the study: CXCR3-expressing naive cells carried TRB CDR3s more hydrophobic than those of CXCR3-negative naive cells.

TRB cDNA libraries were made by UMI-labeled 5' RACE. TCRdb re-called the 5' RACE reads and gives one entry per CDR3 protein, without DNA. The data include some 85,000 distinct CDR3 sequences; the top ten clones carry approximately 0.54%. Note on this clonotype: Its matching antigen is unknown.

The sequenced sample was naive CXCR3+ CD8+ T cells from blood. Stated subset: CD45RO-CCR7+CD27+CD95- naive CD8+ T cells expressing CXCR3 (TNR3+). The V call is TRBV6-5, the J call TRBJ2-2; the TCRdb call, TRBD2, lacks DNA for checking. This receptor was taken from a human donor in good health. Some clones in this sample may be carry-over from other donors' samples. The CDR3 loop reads CASSSIAGGNTGELFF.